Given below is one TCR beta chain in context. The antigen is not known. Genomic DNA acted as the template from which TCR beta VDJ combination and CDR3 sequence profiling were carried out. TCRdb processed the reads anew with MiXCR; each CDR3 protein has one entry. The top ten clones hold less than 2.5% of a sample with 60,000 to 75,000 distinct CDR3 sequences, about 50% of them seen once. This record comes from a study of CD8+CD57+ T cells in acquired aplastic anemia. Study information: Quantities of DNA derived from sorted CD4+ and CD8+ cells averaged roughly 3 ug. There were roughly 9.8 million reads, on average, for CD4+ cells from healthy donors. General study findings and limits: Roughly 30 sequences, all CD8+ CDR3, were shared between patients and controls. Between the patient and control groups, CD8+ Simpson's diversity did not differ significantly.

Sequencing was carried out using sorted CD4+, CD8+, or CD8+CD57+ T cells (not recorded which) from PBMCs. This sequence was found in a human donor in good health, serving as a control.

The CDR3 region is CASSLDSGRGPGELFF. The CDR3 DNA sequence: TGTGCCAGCAGCTTGGATAGCGGGAGAGGTCCCGGGGAGCTGTTTTTT. The chain joins TRBV5-4 to TRBJ2-2; 9 bases align to TRBD2. Germline loops: CDR1 SGHNT, CDR2 YYREEE (reference sequence). V shed 0 bases, J shed 6 bases, and the junction held 6 bases outside the gene matches. The CDR3 totals 16 residues.